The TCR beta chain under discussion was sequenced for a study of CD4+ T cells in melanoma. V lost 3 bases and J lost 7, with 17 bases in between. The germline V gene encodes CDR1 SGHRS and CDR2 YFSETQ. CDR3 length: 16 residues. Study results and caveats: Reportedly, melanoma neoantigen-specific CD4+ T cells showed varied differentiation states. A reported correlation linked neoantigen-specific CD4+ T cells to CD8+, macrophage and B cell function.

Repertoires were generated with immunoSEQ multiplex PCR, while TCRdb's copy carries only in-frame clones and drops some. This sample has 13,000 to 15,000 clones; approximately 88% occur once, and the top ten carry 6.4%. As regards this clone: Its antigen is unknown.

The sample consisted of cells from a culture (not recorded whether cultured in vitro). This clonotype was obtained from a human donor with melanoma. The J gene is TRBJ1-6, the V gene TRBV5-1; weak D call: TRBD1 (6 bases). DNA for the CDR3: TGCGCCAGCAGCTACCTACAGGGACCTGGGAATTCACCCCTCCACTTT. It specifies CASSYLQGPGNSPLHF.